These 11 T cell receptor beta chains share one sample of origin, sequenced in a study of long-term antiretroviral therapy in people with HIV. Runs used v3.0 of the immunoSEQ assay and were done at survey level. Produced via immunoSEQ multiplex PCR; TCRdb's table is partial and in-frame only. The sample shows 10,000 to 12,000 clones, roughly 85% of them seen only once. The sample in question was unsorted PBMCs, obtained 1.2 years after starting antiretroviral therapy. These receptors were taken from a man aged 35 to 55 with HIV.

The chain employs TRBV6-5 and TRBJ1-1; tentative D call: TRBD1 (5 bases). Germline CDR1 reads MNHEY; CDR2 reads SVGAGI. The germline V and J ends were trimmed by 0 bases and 3 bases, with 11 bases remaining between them. This CDR3 comprises 15 residues. The CDR3 is CASSYSRDSYTEAFF. The DNA for the CDR3 is TGTGCCAGCAGTTACTCACGGGACTCATACACTGAAGCTTTCTTT.

This clone was counted between two and nine times. The V and J genes are TRBV5-1 and TRBJ1-1, with TRBD1 matching 7 bases. Germline trimming cut 6 bases from V and 1 base from J; bases unmatched to any gene: 6. The CDR3 runs to 14 residues. CDR1 and CDR2 (germline): SGHRS, YFSETQ. Here the CDR3 DNA reads TGCGCCAGCATCCGAGGGACAGAGAACACTGAAGCTTTCTTT. It yields the protein CASIRGTENTEAFF.

The sample holds one count of this clone. The J gene is TRBJ2-3, the V gene TRBV2; D is possibly TRBD1 or TRBD2 (5 bases each). The CDR3 has 14 amino acids. Germline V gene lookup returns CDR1 SNHLY and CDR2 FYNNEI. The V end lost 6 bases, the J end lost 3 bases, and 13 bases lay between the germline ends. CDR3 region: CASRRGSETDTQYF. The CDR3 DNA follows: TGTGCCAGCAGGAGGGGTAGTGAAACAGATACGCAGTATTTT.

The chain uses TRBV5-1 and TRBJ2-7; 7 positions agree with TRBD2. The CDR3 has 14 residues. V trimming: 0 bases; J trimming: 5 bases; junction bases outside the gene matches: 5. Germline CDR1 SGHRS, CDR2 YFSETQ. The CDR3 loop is CASSLGLASHEQYF. CDR3 in DNA: TGCGCCAGCAGCTTGGGACTAGCTAGCCACGAGCAGTACTTC.

This CDR3 reads CASSYGDPSTDTQYF. The CDR3 region has the DNA TGTGCCAGCAGTTACGGCGACCCTAGCACAGATACGCAGTATTTT. The rearrangement joins TRBV6-6 to TRBJ2-3; D is ambiguous. V lost 2 bases, J lost 0 bases, and 9 bases lay in between. This CDR3 has 15 residues. Germline CDR1 MNHNY, CDR2 SVGAGI (reference sequence).

This rearrangement joins TRBV5-1 to TRBJ2-2; 8 bases are shared with TRBD1. V shed 1 base, J shed 5 bases, and the junction held 7 bases outside the gene matches. In germline, CDR1 is SGHRS, CDR2 YFSETQ. This CDR3 contains 16 residues. The CDR3 DNA sequence: TGCGCCAGCAGCTTGCAGGACAGGGCTCGAACCGGGGAGCTGTTTTTT. It encodes CASSLQDRARTGELFF.

V is TRBV15 and J is TRBJ1-4; D remains unclear. The V gene's germline CDR1 is LNHNV and CDR2 YYDKDF (reference sequence). This CDR3 has 15 amino acids. Trimming removed 5 bases from V and 2 bases from J, with 12 bases in between. In DNA form, the CDR3 reads TGTGCCACCAGCCCTTTTGGGCGGACTAATGAAAAACTGTTTTTT. This gives the protein CATSPFGRTNEKLFF.

This chain connects TRBV25-1 to TRBJ2-7; 9 nucleotides line up with TRBD1. Per the germline V gene, CDR1 is MGHDK and CDR2 is SYGVNS. J was trimmed by 0 bases and V by 5 bases; bases with no gene match: 5. The CDR3 is 15 amino acids. Here the CDR3 DNA reads TGTGCCAGCAGTTCGAACAGGGGGCCCTCCTACGAGCAGTACTTC. Translation: CASSSNRGPSYEQYF.

The chain couples TRBV28 to TRBJ2-3; 13 nucleotides line up with TRBD2. V lost 6 bases, J lost 5 bases, and 8 bases stayed unmatched. The CDR3 contains 16 residues. The germline gives CDR1 MDHEN, CDR2 SYDVKM. The CDR3 sequence is CASSQTSGGQGDTQYF. The CDR3 bases are TGTGCCAGCAGCCAGACTAGCGGGGGGCAGGGAGATACGCAGTATTTT.

V and J are TRBV27 and TRBJ2-7; 10 bases fit TRBD2. CDR1 and CDR2 from the germline V gene are MNHEY and SMNVEV (reference sequence). V lost 4 bases to trimming and J lost 7 bases; unmatched junction nucleotides: 16. The CDR3 has 17 amino acids. CDR3 sequence reads: CASSSPGASGGRREQYF. CDR3 DNA sequence: TGTGCCAGCAGTTCCCCAGGGGCTAGCGGGGGACGTAGGGAGCAGTACTTC.

This clone was detected once. The chain has TRBV28 and TRBJ2-7; D may be TRBD1 (5 bases). Trimming pared 7 bases from V and 7 bases from J, leaving 20 bases between. CDR1 is MDHEN and CDR2 is SYDVKM in the germline V gene. This CDR3 is 14 amino acids long. CDR3 sequence: CASTPVQGLREQYF. CDR3 bases: TGTGCCAGCACGCCGGTGCAGGGTTTGAGAGAGCAGTACTTC. Supplemented by reference TRBV28 and TRBJ2-7, the full variable domain reads DVKVTQSSRYLVKRTGEKVFLECVQDMDHENMFWYRQDPGLGLRLIYFSYDVKMKEKGDIPEGYSVSREKKERFSLILESASTNQTSMYLCASTPVQGLREQYFGPGTRLTVT.